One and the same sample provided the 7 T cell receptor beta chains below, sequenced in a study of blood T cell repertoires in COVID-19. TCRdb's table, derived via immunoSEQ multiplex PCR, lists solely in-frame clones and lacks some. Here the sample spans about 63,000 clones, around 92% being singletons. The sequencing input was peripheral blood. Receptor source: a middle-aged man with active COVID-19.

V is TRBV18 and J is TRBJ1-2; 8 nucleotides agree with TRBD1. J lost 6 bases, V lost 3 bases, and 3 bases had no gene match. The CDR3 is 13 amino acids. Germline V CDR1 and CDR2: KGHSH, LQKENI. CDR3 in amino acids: CASSPDRGHGYTF. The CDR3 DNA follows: TGTGCCAGCTCACCCGACAGGGGCCATGGCTACACCTTC.

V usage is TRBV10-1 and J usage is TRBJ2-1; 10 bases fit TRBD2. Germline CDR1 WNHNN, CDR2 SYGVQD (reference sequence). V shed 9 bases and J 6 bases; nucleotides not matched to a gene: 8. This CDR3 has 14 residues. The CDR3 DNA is TGCGCCAGACTCCTAGCGGGGGTCACCAATGAGCAGTTCTTC. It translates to CARLLAGVTNEQFF.

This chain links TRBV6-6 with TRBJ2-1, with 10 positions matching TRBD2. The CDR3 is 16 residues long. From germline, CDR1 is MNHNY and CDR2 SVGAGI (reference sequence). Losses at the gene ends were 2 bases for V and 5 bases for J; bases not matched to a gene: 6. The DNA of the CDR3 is TGTGCCAGCAGTTACGGGAGGACTAGCGGAGACAATGAGCAGTTCTTC. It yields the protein CASSYGRTSGDNEQFF.

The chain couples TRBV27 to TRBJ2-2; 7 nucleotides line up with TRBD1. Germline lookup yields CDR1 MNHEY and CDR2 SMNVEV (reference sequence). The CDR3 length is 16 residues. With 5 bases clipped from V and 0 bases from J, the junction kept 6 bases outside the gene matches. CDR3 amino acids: CASSPRQGPNTGELFF. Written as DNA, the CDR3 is TGTGCCAGCAGTCCGAGACAGGGTCCGAACACCGGGGAGCTGTTTTTT.

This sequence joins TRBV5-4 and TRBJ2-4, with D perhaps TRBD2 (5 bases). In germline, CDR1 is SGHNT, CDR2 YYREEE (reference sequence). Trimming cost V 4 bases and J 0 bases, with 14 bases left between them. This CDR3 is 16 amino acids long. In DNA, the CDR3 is TGTGCCAGCAGCACCCCCAGCGGTCTAGCCAAAAACATTCAGTACTTC. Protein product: CASSTPSGLAKNIQYF.

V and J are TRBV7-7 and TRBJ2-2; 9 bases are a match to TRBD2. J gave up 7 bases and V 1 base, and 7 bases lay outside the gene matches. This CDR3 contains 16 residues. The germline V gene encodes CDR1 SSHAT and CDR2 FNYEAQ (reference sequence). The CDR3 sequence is CASSLGASGTVGELFF. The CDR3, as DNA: TGTGCCAGCAGCTTAGGGGCTAGCGGGACCGTCGGGGAGCTGTTTTTT.

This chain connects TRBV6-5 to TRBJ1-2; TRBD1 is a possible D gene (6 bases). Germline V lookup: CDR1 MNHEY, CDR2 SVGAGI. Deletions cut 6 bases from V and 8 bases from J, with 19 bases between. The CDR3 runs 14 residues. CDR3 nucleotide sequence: TGTGCCAGCAGCCCATGGGGGGGGCTTAAGGGCTACACCTTC. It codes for CASSPWGGLKGYTF.